The 7 T cell receptor beta chains below were found in one sample sequenced in a study of blood T cells in healthy people across ages. A sample-barcoded 5' primer and a J-beta primer mix were used in a second PCR of roughly 7 to 11 cycles. TCRdb independently ran MiXCR on the 5' RACE reads; one entry per CDR3 protein. The sample lists hundreds of thousands of distinct CDR3 sequences, more than 55% occurring once. Sequences were obtained from blood. Source of these receptors: a man aged 40-55 years in good health.

V usage is TRBV5-1 and J usage is TRBJ2-3; D is unclear. Trimming took 0 bases from V and 2 from J, leaving 13 bases between them. Germline CDR1 reads SGHRS; CDR2 reads YFSETQ. The CDR3 sequence is 16 residues long. The CDR3 loop reads CASSLVRGTSTDTQYF. In nucleotides, the CDR3 is TGCGCCAGCAGCTTGGTCCGAGGAACATCCACAGATACGCAGTATTTT.

The chain combines TRBV7-3 with TRBJ2-5; D not resolved. The V gene lost 5 bases and the J gene lost 9 bases, with 16 bases spanning the gap. This CDR3 region has 13 residues. The germline V gene encodes CDR1 SGHTA and CDR2 FQGTGA. The CDR3 nucleotides read TGTGCCAGCAGCCCCTCGGCCTCCGGCCCCCAGTACTTC. Its protein is CASSPSASGPQYF. Full variable domain (outside the CDR3, taken from reference TRBV7-3 and TRBJ2-5): GAGVSQTPSNKVTEKGKYVELRCDPISGHTALYWYRQSLGQGPEFLIYFQGTGAADDSGLPNDRFFAVRPEGSVSTLKIQRTERGDSAVYLCASSPSASGPQYFGPGTRLLVL.

The chain joins TRBV4-2 to TRBJ2-1; D may match TRBD1 or TRBD2 (5 bases each). Germline V gene sequence: CDR1 LGHNA, CDR2 YNFKEQ. The V end lost 2 bases, the J end lost 3 bases, and 14 bases lay between the germline ends. CDR3 length: 16 residues. The CDR3 here is CASSQRSGPSYNEQFF. In DNA form, the CDR3 reads TGTGCCAGCAGCCAAAGATCGGGGCCCAGCTACAATGAGCAGTTCTTC.

Here the CDR3 reads CSVEKVVRALKNIQYF. CDR3 nucleotide sequence: TGCAGCGTTGAAAAGGTGGTCAGGGCCCTCAAAAACATTCAGTACTTC. The rearrangement links TRBV29-1 to TRBJ2-4, with D possibly TRBD1 on 5 matching bases. The ends were cut back, 2 bases at V and 3 bases at J, with 17 bases in the middle. This CDR3 contains 16 residues. Germline CDR1 and CDR2: SQVTM and ANQGSEA.

This clonotype was detected only a few times. V usage is TRBV7-2 and J usage is TRBJ1-4; D remains unclear. Germline lookup yields CDR1 SGHTA and CDR2 FQGNSA. The CDR3 totals 12 residues. Trimming took 2 bases from V and 2 from J, leaving 0 bases between them. Here the CDR3 reads CASSLTNEKLFF. The CDR3, as DNA: TGTGCCAGCAGCTTAACTAATGAAAAACTGTTTTTT.

The chain employs TRBV3-1 and TRBJ2-7, with 15 bases that match TRBD2. The DNA end is more similar to TRBJ2-5, so the J call may be wrong. CDR3 length: 16 residues. Per germline, CDR1 LGHDT and CDR2 YNNKEL (reference sequence). The DNA for the CDR3 is TGTGCCAGCACCGGGACTAGCGGGAGGTTGTGGGAGACCCAGTACTTC. This codes for CASTGTSGRLWETQYF.

Only a few counts were recorded for this clonotype. This rearrangement joins TRBV7-2 to TRBJ2-3, with D tentatively TRBD1 or TRBD2 (5 bases each). Germline V gives CDR1 SGHTA, CDR2 FQGNSA. V dropped 7 bases and J dropped 4 bases, with 12 bases sitting between them. The CDR3 loop spans 13 amino acids. CDR3 residues: CASTPRGSDTQYF. CDR3 bases: TGTGCCAGCACCCCGAGGGGCTCAGATACGCAGTATTTT.